This TCR beta chain was captured by sequencing in a study of shared clonotypes between healthy human individuals. To note about this clone: The antigen is unknown.

Study findings and constraints: Relative to memory subsets, naive subsets generally showed larger estimated richness. Only blood samples were collected, and tissue repertoires likely differ.

The CDR3 covers 16 residues. Germline V gene sequence: CDR1 SGHRS, CDR2 YFSETQ. With 4 bases removed from V and 0 bases from J, the gap between germline ends came to 14 bases. In the original analysis: Filtering was not the same, since immunoSEQ gave junction-only sequences without quality scores. Sequenced by immunoSEQ multiplex PCR; TCRdb stores in-frame clones only, minus some. V and J calls and clone size are given by that table; D and trimming were obtained from the DNA. This table holds around 990,000 clones, roughly 80% found once. The sample was memory CD4+ T cells from PBMCs. This sample's subset: CD45RA-negative fraction. The V and J genes are TRBV5-1 and TRBJ1-3; D remains unclear. The TCR comes from a man aged 18 to 35 in good health. Some clones in this sample may be carry-over from other donors' samples. The CDR3: CASSPKVGISGNTIYF. CDR3 bases: TGCGCCAGCAGCCCCAAGGTGGGGATCTCTGGAAACACCATATATTTT.